Below are 15 T cell receptor beta chains sequenced from a single sample in a study of blood T cell repertoires in COVID-19. The table came from immunoSEQ multiplex PCR; TCRdb's copy has only in-frame clones and leaves some out. The sample lists approximately 220,000 clones, 85% to 90% occurring once. The specimen sequenced was PBMCs or T cells enriched from blood (not recorded which). The receptors were sampled from a man between 25 and 39 years old who had been exposed to COVID-19.

Only one count was recorded for this clone. This chain joins TRBV30 and TRBJ1-2; D gene uncertain. Germline V gene lookup returns CDR1 GTSNPN and CDR2 SVGIG (reference sequence). The CDR3 consists of 11 residues. V was trimmed by 3 bases and J by 5 bases, leaving 7 bases between them. The CDR3 DNA sequence: TGTGCCTGGAGCTCCCTTTATGGCTACACCTTC. This encodes CAWSSLYGYTF. Using reference TRBV30 and TRBJ1-2 for the parts outside the CDR3, the full variable domain is SQTIHQWPATLVQPVGSPLSLECTVEGTSNPNLYWYRQAAGRGLQLLFYSVGIGQISSEVPQNLSASRPQDRQFILSSKKLLLSDSGFYLCAWSSLYGYTFGSGTRLTVV.

This clone has only one observation. The chain has TRBV7-2 and TRBJ2-3; 7 bases match TRBD2. The J segment lost 2 bases and the V segment lost 1 base, leaving 3 bases of the junction unmatched. The CDR3 consists of 15 residues. Germline V CDR1 and CDR2: SGHTA, FQGNSA. This CDR3 reads CASSLDRGDTDTQYF. For the CDR3, the DNA is TGTGCCAGCAGCTTAGACCGGGGGGACACAGATACGCAGTATTTT.

J is TRBJ1-2 and V is TRBV19, with TRBD1 as a possible D gene (5 bases). Deletions cut 0 bases from V and 5 bases from J, with 10 bases between. In germline, CDR1 is LNHDA, CDR2 SQIVND (reference sequence). The CDR3 consists of 14 residues. The CDR3 loop reads CASSIDLGTYGYTF. CDR3 coding DNA: TGTGCCAGTAGTATAGATCTTGGGACTTATGGCTACACCTTC.

This chain links TRBV18 with TRBJ1-4; D gene ambiguous. Germline loops: CDR1 KGHSH, CDR2 LQKENI. The V and J ends lost 2 bases and 8 bases respectively, with 9 bases between them. The CDR3 spans 13 residues. The CDR3 is CASSPGREEKLFF. The CDR3 DNA follows: TGTGCCAGCTCACCAGGTCGGGAGGAAAAACTGTTTTTT.

J is TRBJ1-4 and V is TRBV19; D possibly corresponds to TRBD1 (6 bases). With 6 bases removed from V and 10 bases from J, the gap between germline ends came to 27 bases. The V gene's germline CDR1 is LNHDA and CDR2 SQIVND (reference sequence). CDR3 length: 17 amino acids. This chain's CDR3 is CASRDSRKGKGGGKLFF. Here the CDR3 DNA reads TGTGCCAGTAGGGATTCTAGGAAAGGAAAAGGGGGTGGAAAACTGTTTTTT.

This rearrangement joins TRBV5-4 to TRBJ1-2, with D perhaps TRBD1 (5 bases). The ends were cut back, 0 bases at V and 4 bases at J, with 16 bases in the middle. CDR1 SGHNT and CDR2 YYREEE come from the germline V gene (reference sequence). CDR3 size: 16 residues. DNA of the CDR3: TGTGCCAGCAGCTTGGGGGGGGACCCCGCCGGCTATGGCTACACCTTC. Encoded protein: CASSLGGDPAGYGYTF.

The V gene is TRBV3-1 (or the pseudogene TRBV3-2), the J gene TRBJ1-2; 9 bases are shared with TRBD1. Germline lookup yields CDR1 LGHDT and CDR2 YNNKEL (reference sequence). V shed 5 bases, J shed 4 bases, and the junction held 8 bases outside the gene matches. This CDR3 has 15 amino acids. DNA for the CDR3: TGTGCCAGCAGCTACCGGGACAGGGCACTCTATGGCTACACCTTC. It translates to CASSYRDRALYGYTF.

In its sample, this clone was seen once. The chain couples TRBV25-1 to TRBJ1-2, with D tentatively TRBD1 (5 bases). Germline values: CDR1 MGHDK, CDR2 SYGVNS. The CDR3 covers 12 residues. V dropped 3 bases and J dropped 8 bases, with 10 bases sitting between them. DNA for the CDR3: TGTGCCAGCAGTGATCCAGGGAAAGGCTACACCTTC. Translated: CASSDPGKGYTF.

The gene calls are TRBV2 and TRBJ2-5; 10 nucleotides align to TRBD1. Germline CDR1 SNHLY, CDR2 FYNNEI. J was trimmed by 6 bases and V by 8 bases; bases with no gene match: 3. The CDR3 totals 12 residues. The CDR3 spells CASRDRGKTQYF. Written as DNA, the CDR3 is TGTGCCAGCCGGGACAGGGGAAAGACCCAGTACTTC.

The V call is TRBV3-1 (or the pseudogene TRBV3-2), the J call TRBJ1-2; D is undetermined. The CDR3 has 15 residues. Germline values: CDR1 LGHDT, CDR2 YNNKEL (reference sequence). With 0 bases removed from V and 3 bases from J, the gap between germline ends came to 11 bases. CDR3 amino acids: CASSQDWRADYGYTF. The CDR3 bases are TGTGCCAGCAGCCAAGATTGGAGGGCCGACTATGGCTACACCTTC.

This chain uses TRBV30 with TRBJ1-1, with TRBD1 identical over 7 bases. CDR1 and CDR2 from the germline V gene are GTSNPN and SVGIG (reference sequence). V lost 3 bases, J lost 1 base, and 5 bases stayed unmatched. The CDR3 contains 14 residues. The DNA of the CDR3 is TGTGCCTGGAGAATGGGACAGCCGAACACTGAAGCTTTCTTT. This codes for CAWRMGQPNTEAFF.

This chain links TRBV10-3 with TRBJ1-3; D gene unclear. Trimming cost V 0 bases and J 9 bases, with 9 bases left between them. Germline V gene sequence: CDR1 ENHRY, CDR2 SYGVKD. The length of the CDR3 is 13 residues. The chain's CDR3 is CAISESTPGTIYF. In DNA, the CDR3 is TGTGCCATCAGTGAGTCGACTCCGGGCACCATATATTTT.

V and J are TRBV21-1 and TRBJ1-1. TRBV21-1 is marked as a pseudogene. This CDR3 contains 11 residues. The CDR3 DNA reads as TGTGCCAGCAGCAGAGCCCGTGAAGCTTTCTTT. It specifies CASSRAREAFF.

The rearrangement links TRBV5-4 to TRBJ2-2; D not resolved. V lost 4 bases and J 6 bases, leaving 13 bases between the germline ends. CDR3 length equals 14 residues. Germline V gives CDR1 SGHNT, CDR2 YYREEE (reference sequence). The CDR3, as DNA: TGTGCCAGCAGCCCACGGTTAGAGGCCGGGGAGCTGTTTTTT. This gives the protein CASSPRLEAGELFF. Combining the CDR3 with reference TRBV5-4 and TRBJ2-2 gives the whole variable domain ETGVTQSPTHLIKTRGQQVTLRCSSQSGHNTVSWYQQALGQGPQFIFQYYREEENGRGNFPPRFSGLQFPNYSSELNVNALELDDSALYLCASSPRLEAGELFFGEGSRLTVL.

The chain has TRBV27 and TRBJ1-1; maybe TRBD1 (5 bases). V lost 5 bases to trimming and J lost 5 bases, with 12 bases between them. CDR1 is MNHEY and CDR2 is SMNVEV in the germline V gene (reference sequence). The CDR3 covers 13 residues. The CDR3 region has the DNA TGTGCCAGCAGTCGCGCGGGGGGTACTGAAGCTTTCTTT. Amino acid sequence: CASSRAGGTEAFF.